Listed below are T cell receptor beta chains from one sample, sequenced in a study of blood T cell repertoires in COVID-19. Profiled with immunoSEQ multiplex PCR; TCRdb holds only in-frame clones, not every one. The repertoire holds roughly 100,000 clones, with around 92% as singletons. Sequencing used peripheral blood. The source is a man aged 18 to 35 with acute or convalescent COVID-19. Each CDR3 is given with its conserved first and last residue. D genes are given only for firm matches. Only part of the rows carry a size: once, few, many, or a class if the clone is expanded.

J,size,D,V,DNA,CDR3
TRBJ1-1,NA,NA,TRBV6-5,TGTGCCAGCAGTCGTCAGGGGCGGAACACTGAAGCTTTCTTT,CASSRQGRNTEAFF
TRBJ1-2,NA,TRBD1,TRBV24-1,TGTGCCACCAGTGACCGTACAGGGGAGGGCTACACCTTC,CATSDRTGEGYTF
TRBJ2-7,NA,TRBD2,TRBV27,TGTGCCAGCAGTCACACTAGCGGAGAAGGGGAGCAGTACTTC,CASSHTSGEGEQYF
TRBJ2-7,NA,TRBD1,TRBV7-6,TGTGCCACCGGACAGGCACGCGAGCAGTACTTC,CATGQAREQYF
TRBJ1-1,NA,TRBD1,TRBV29-1,TGCAGCGTTGAGGCATCCCGGGACAGGGCAGTTTATAGCACTGAAGCTTTCTTT,CSVEASRDRAVYSTEAFF
TRBJ1-5,NA,TRBD1,TRBV4-1,TGCGCCAGCAGCCAAACGGGACAGGGGTCGCCCCAGCATTTT,CASSQTGQGSPQHF
TRBJ1-4,NA,NA,TRBV5-1,TGCGCCAGCAGCTTGTACCCGGTGATATCGGGGTTGGCAACTAATGAAAAACTGTTTTTT,CASSLYPVISGLATNEKLFF
TRBJ2-7,NA,TRBD2,TRBV5-1,TGCGCCAGCAGTCTTTGGACTAGCGGGTCCAACGAGCAGTACTTC,CASSLWTSGSNEQYF
TRBJ2-4,NA,TRBD2,TRBV6-5,TGTGCCAGCAGTTTGAGCGGGGTGACCAAAAACATTCAGTACTTC,CASSLSGVTKNIQYF
TRBJ1-4,NA,TRBD1,TRBV4-1,TGCGCCAGCAGCCAAGATCATAGGAACAGGGGGCTGTTACTGGGTGAAAAACTGTTTTTT,CASSQDHRNRGLLLGEKLFF
TRBJ1-2,NA,NA,TRBV12-3/TRBV12-4,TGTGCCAGCAGTTTGGGGCCGAACTATGGCTACACCTTC,CASSLGPNYGYTF
TRBJ2-6,NA,NA,TRBV5-4,TGTGCCAGCAGCTTGCCCGGAGGTTCTGGGGCCAACGTCCTGACTTTC,CASSLPGGSGANVLTF
TRBJ1-1,NA,NA,TRBV21-1,TGTGCCAGCAGCAAAGAGGAACAGGGTACTTTGAACACTGAAGCTTTCTTT,CASSKEEQGTLNTEAFF
TRBJ2-7,NA,NA,TRBV10-1,TGCGCCAGCAGTCCCACAGACGTACGCGAGCAGTACTTC,CASSPTDVREQYF
TRBJ2-3,NA,TRBD2,TRBV10-3,TGTGCCATCACTCCTAGCGGGGGGCGAGATACGCAGTATTTT,CAITPSGGRDTQYF
TRBJ2-3,NA,NA,TRBV19,TGTGCCAGTAGCCCGAGCCCCGGTCGTGGAGATACGCAGTATTTT,CASSPSPGRGDTQYF
TRBJ2-3,NA,NA,TRBV10-3,TGTGCCATCAGTGATGGGCGGGGCACAGATACGCAGTATTTT,CAISDGRGTDTQYF
TRBJ2-5,NA,NA,TRBV3-1/TRBV3-2,TGTGCCAGCAGCCAAGAGCGGGTCGGGGAGACCCAGTACTTC,CASSQERVGETQYF
TRBJ2-1,NA,TRBD2,TRBV5-4,TGTGCCAGCAGCTCCAGGACTAGCGGGGGGATAATCAATGAGCAGTTCTTC,CASSSRTSGGIINEQFF
TRBJ1-2,once,TRBD1,TRBV28,TGTGCCAGCAGTTGGGCCGGGACAGATAGTGGCTACACCTTC,CASSWAGTDSGYTF
TRBJ2-1,NA,NA,TRBV7-9,TGTGCCAGCAGCTTAGAGGGTTGGAGGTACAATGAGCAGTTCTTC,CASSLEGWRYNEQFF
TRBJ1-3,few,NA,TRBV28,TGTGCCAGCAGTGCCACGGGTATCGAAAACACCATATATTTT,CASSATGIENTIYF
TRBJ1-1,once,TRBD1,TRBV5-5,TGTGCCAGCAGCTTGGAGGGGGCGGTGGAAGCTTTCTTT,CASSLEGAVEAFF
TRBJ2-1,NA,TRBD2,TRBV10-1,TGCGCCAGCAGTGAGTCGGGGAGGGAAGGGAATGAGCAGTTCTTC,CASSESGREGNEQFF
TRBJ1-5,few,TRBD1,TRBV5-1,TGCGCCAGCAGCTTTGGGACAGGGATGGAGCCCCAGCATTTT,CASSFGTGMEPQHF
TRBJ1-5,NA,NA,TRBV28,TGTGCCAGCACAACTACCAATCAGCCCCAGCATTTT,CASTTTNQPQHF
TRBJ1-2,NA,NA,TRBV10-3,TGTGCCATCAGTGAGTTAGGGGGGGCATATGGCTACACCTTC,CAISELGGAYGYTF
TRBJ2-2,NA,TRBD1,TRBV27,TGTGCCAGCTTGCTCCACGGGACAGCAAACACCGGGGAGCTGTTTTTT,CASLLHGTANTGELFF
TRBJ2-5,NA,TRBD2,TRBV11-2,TGTGCCAGCAGCCCAGGACTAGCCCCGTGGGGGACCCAGTACTTC,CASSPGLAPWGTQYF
TRBJ2-5,few,NA,TRBV7-9,TGTGCCAGCAGCTTATTAGCCCCAGCGGAGACCCAGTACTTC,CASSLLAPAETQYF
TRBJ2-7,NA,NA,TRBV5-5,TGTGCCAGCAGCTTCTGGGGGGAACCCTACGAGCAGTACTTC,CASSFWGEPYEQYF
TRBJ2-7,NA,TRBD2,TRBV7-9,TGTGCCAGCAGTACAACGACTAGCGGGGGGTTCTACGAGCAGTACTTC,CASSTTTSGGFYEQYF
TRBJ1-5,NA,NA,TRBV4-1,TGCGCCAGCAGCGAGCCCCAGGGGAATCAGCCCCAGCATTTT,CASSEPQGNQPQHF
TRBJ1-1,NA,TRBD1,TRBV4-1,TGCGCCAGCAGCCCCTACGGACAGGGGATAACTGAAGCTTTCTTT,CASSPYGQGITEAFF
TRBJ2-1,NA,NA,TRBV3-1/TRBV3-2,TGTGCCAGCAGCCAAGAGATATCCTCTCAAACGCTGAGAGAGCAGTTCTTC,CASSQEISSQTLREQFF
TRBJ1-1,NA,NA,TRBV11-2,TGTGCCAGCAGCTTAGATGAGGCCAGCCGAGGGTCCGAAGCTTTCTTT,CASSLDEASRGSEAFF
TRBJ1-2,NA,NA,TRBV7-9,TGTGCCAGCAGCCGGAGGGGTGGCTACACCTTC,CASSRRGGYTF
TRBJ2-1,NA,NA,TRBV11-2,TGTGCCAGCAGCTTAGTCGACGGGCAGGGCTACAATGAGCAGTTCTTC,CASSLVDGQGYNEQFF
TRBJ2-5,NA,TRBD2,TRBV19,TGTGCCAGTAGTATGGGGAGGGTAGAGACCCAGTACTTC,CASSMGRVETQYF
TRBJ1-4,NA,NA,TRBV5-8,TGTGCCAGCAGCTTAGAACCCAGCGTCTTGATGGAACTGTTTTTT,CASSLEPSVLMELFF
TRBJ1-2,NA,NA,TRBV24-1,TGTGCCACCAGTGGGAGCAGCTTTAGGTATGGCTACACCTTC,CATSGSSFRYGYTF
TRBJ1-2,NA,NA,TRBV27,TGTGCCAGCAGTTTAGATCAGTACAATTCCTATGGCTACACCTTC,CASSLDQYNSYGYTF
TRBJ1-1,NA,NA,TRBV11-2,TGTGCCAGCAGTATAGGCAGGGGAAACACTGAAGCTTTCTTT,CASSIGRGNTEAFF
TRBJ1-1,NA,NA,TRBV19,TGTGCCAGTAGTGTTATGGGAGCGCTAAACACTGAAGCTTTCTTT,CASSVMGALNTEAFF
TRBJ2-1,NA,TRBD1,TRBV6-5,TGTGCCAGCAGTTACTCGAAAAGACAGGGGCACAATGAGCAGTTCTTC,CASSYSKRQGHNEQFF
TRBJ1-3,NA,NA,TRBV19,TGTGCCAGTAGTATTCAGGGTTACTCTGGAAACACCATATATTTT,CASSIQGYSGNTIYF
TRBJ2-7,NA,TRBD2,TRBV19,TGTGCCAGTAGTATTGGCGGGGGGCCCTACGAGCAGTACTTC,CASSIGGGPYEQYF
TRBJ1-1,NA,TRBD1,TRBV19,TGTGCCAGTAGCAAGGGACAGCCGAACACTGAAGCTTTCTTT,CASSKGQPNTEAFF
TRBJ2-7,NA,TRBD2,TRBV5-1,TGCGCCAGCAGCCTCGGGACTAGCGGCTCCTACGAGCAGTACTTC,CASSLGTSGSYEQYF
TRBJ1-5,NA,TRBD1,TRBV10-1,TGCGCCAGCAGGGGTACACCCTCCGGGACAGGGGATGTTTGCAATCAGCCCCAGCATTTT,CASRGTPSGTGDVCNQPQHF
TRBJ2-5,NA,TRBD1,TRBV19,TGTGCCACCCTAGACAGGGGGCAAGAGACCCAGTACTTC,CATLDRGQETQYF
TRBJ1-3,NA,TRBD1,TRBV5-1,TGCGCCAGCAGCTTGTCCCCGACAGGGACTGGAAACACCATATATTTT,CASSLSPTGTGNTIYF
TRBJ2-5,NA,NA,TRBV6-6,TGTGCCAGCAGTTACCTGTCGGAGACCCAGTACTTC,CASSYLSETQYF
TRBJ2-7,once,TRBD1,TRBV10-1,TGCGCCAGCAGTGTGACAGGGCGCTACGAGCAGTACTTC,CASSVTGRYEQYF
TRBJ2-5,NA,TRBD1,TRBV9,TGTGCCAGCAGCCTTGGGACAGGACAAGAGACCCAGTACTTC,CASSLGTGQETQYF